These 32 T cell receptor beta chains originate from one sample sequenced in a study of blood T cells in healthy people across ages. It was with a sample-barcoded 5' primer and a J-beta primer mix that a second PCR of about 7 to 12 cycles was run. TCRdb redid the calling of the 5' RACE reads with MiXCR, one entry per CDR3 protein. Found here are roughly 1.6 million distinct CDR3 sequences, about 35% of them singletons; the top ten hold about 11%. The sample consisted of blood. The receptors were gathered from a woman under 40 in good health.

CDR3: CASSDGNRGVVETQYF. Written as DNA, the CDR3 is TGTGCCAGCAGTGATGGAAACAGGGGGGTTGTAGAGACCCAGTACTTC. The V and J genes are TRBV25-1 and TRBJ2-5; TRBD1 matches at 8 bases. The CDR3 runs to 16 residues. Losses at the gene ends were 3 bases for V and 4 bases for J; bases not matched to a gene: 10. Germline V gene sequence: CDR1 MGHDK, CDR2 SYGVNS.

This clonotype was observed at least ten times. This chain connects TRBV4-1 to TRBJ1-5, with no clear D. CDR1 is MGHRA, CDR2 YSYEKL, per germline. The CDR3 contains 14 residues. The V end was cut by 3 bases, the J end by 4 bases, with 10 bases between. The CDR3 DNA reads as TGCGCCAGCAGCCAGGACCGAACTAATCAGCCCCAGCATTTT. It codes for CASSQDRTNQPQHF.

CDR3 in amino acids: CASPNPPLWSEELFF. The DNA of the CDR3 is TGTGCCAGCCCCAACCCTCCCCTTTGGAGTGAAGAACTGTTTTTT. The V and J genes are TRBV21-1 and TRBJ1-4. TRBV21-1 constitutes a pseudogene. The CDR3 covers 15 residues.

This clonotype was observed a handful of times. The chain is built from TRBV6-6 and TRBJ2-3; 11 bases are a match to TRBD2. This CDR3 is 16 amino acids long. Trimming at V came to 6 bases and at J to 0 bases, leaving 5 bases not matched to a gene. Germline assignment: CDR1 MNHNY and CDR2 SVGAGI (reference sequence). Here the CDR3 reads CASRVAGGLSTDTQYF. CDR3 nucleotide sequence: TGTGCCAGCAGGGTAGCGGGGGGGCTCAGCACAGATACGCAGTATTTT.

The CDR3 sequence is CASKWTSGSYEQYF. The DNA for the CDR3 is TGCGCCAGCAAATGGACTAGCGGATCCTACGAGCAGTACTTC. This rearrangement joins TRBV5-1 to TRBJ2-7, with 10 bases that match TRBD2. Germline V gene lookup returns CDR1 SGHRS and CDR2 YFSETQ. Germline trimming cut 6 bases from V and 1 base from J; bases unmatched to any gene: 4. CDR3 length: 14 amino acids. Full variable domain (outside the CDR3, taken from reference TRBV5-1 and TRBJ2-7): KAGVTQTPRYLIKTRGQQVTLSCSPISGHRSVSWYQQTPGQGLQFLFEYFSETQRNKGNFPGRFSGRQFSNSRSEMNVSTLELGDSALYLCASKWTSGSYEQYFGPGTRLTVT.

This clonotype has just a few counts. The V and J genes are TRBV7-3 and TRBJ2-1, with 10 bases fitting TRBD2. V dropped 5 bases and J dropped 3; count of bases not matched to a gene: 10. Germline V lookup: CDR1 SGHTA, CDR2 FQGTGA. This CDR3 spans 17 amino acids. CDR3 nucleotide sequence: TGTGCCAGCAGCCGTGCCCCTAGCGGGGGACTCTACAATGAGCAGTTCTTC. This codes for CASSRAPSGGLYNEQFF.

The V and J genes are TRBV6-1 and TRBJ2-1; TRBD2 matches at 12 bases. This CDR3 is 17 amino acids long. Germline V CDR1 and CDR2: MNHNS, SASEGT. The V and J ends lost 0 bases and 8 bases, in that order; junction bases with no gene match: 8. CDR3 amino acids: CASSEALAGLAGYEQFF. CDR3 coding DNA: TGTGCCAGCAGTGAAGCACTGGCGGGACTAGCGGGCTATGAGCAGTTCTTC.

The V and J genes are TRBV9 and TRBJ2-7, with 9 bases fitting TRBD2. Losses at the gene ends were 1 base for V and 5 bases for J; bases not matched to a gene: 10. Looked up from germline, CDR1 is SGDLS and CDR2 is YYNGEE. There are 16 residues in the CDR3. Here the CDR3 reads CASSVIAGEGQNEQYF. CDR3 nucleotide sequence: TGTGCCAGCAGCGTAATAGCGGGAGAGGGACAGAACGAGCAGTACTTC. The full variable domain, completed using reference TRBV9 and TRBJ2-7, is DSGVTQTPKHLITATGQRVTLRCSPRSGDLSVYWYQQSLDQGLQFLIQYYNGEERAKGNILERFSAQQFPDLHSELNLSSLELGDSALYFCASSVIAGEGQNEQYFGPGTRLTVT.

Only a few counts were recorded for this clonotype. The rearrangement links TRBV7-9 to TRBJ2-1, with D possibly being TRBD1 (5 bases). Deletions cut 3 bases from V and 4 bases from J, with 10 bases between. The CDR3 totals 14 residues. Germline V CDR1 and CDR2: SEHNR, FQNEAQ (reference sequence). This CDR3 is CASSFADRYNEQFF. In DNA, the CDR3 is TGTGCCAGCAGCTTCGCCGACAGATACAATGAGCAGTTCTTC.

The rearrangement links TRBV5-6 to TRBJ2-1; D might be TRBD2 (6 bases). The CDR3 totals 15 residues. V lost 3 bases and J 9 bases, leaving 19 bases between the germline ends. In germline, CDR1 is SGHDT, CDR2 YYEEEE. The CDR3 protein is CASSSNHRLVTEQFF. The DNA of the CDR3 is TGTGCCAGCAGCTCGAATCACCGACTAGTTACTGAGCAGTTCTTC.

This clonotype has only a few counts. The chain employs TRBV6-5 and TRBJ1-2, with TRBD1 matching 7 bases. V was clipped by 0 bases and J by 3 bases; unmatched bases: 4. The length of the CDR3 is 15 residues. CDR1 MNHEY and CDR2 SVGAGI come from the germline V gene. The CDR3 sequence is CASSYSEQGYYGYTF. For the CDR3, the DNA is TGTGCCAGCAGTTACTCGGAACAGGGGTACTATGGCTACACCTTC.

The rearrangement uses TRBV9 and TRBJ2-1, with a tentative D call TRBD2 (7 bases). Germline V gene data show CDR1 as SGDLS and CDR2 as YYNGEE. The CDR3 runs to 16 residues. V was pared by 0 bases and J by 7 bases, with 17 bases between. The DNA for the CDR3 is TGTGCCAGCAGCGTAGTAGGGGGGGGAAAAAGGAATGAGCAGTTCTTC. Translating gives CASSVVGGGKRNEQFF.

The V gene is TRBV5-1, the J gene TRBJ1-1; no definite D call. The CDR3 is made up of 15 amino acids. V shed 0 bases and J shed 0 bases, with 9 bases lying between them. Germline CDR1 reads SGHRS; CDR2 reads YFSETQ. CDR3 nucleotide sequence: TGCGCCAGCAGCTTGGTTCCAGAGTTGAACACTGAAGCTTTCTTT. Protein sequence: CASSLVPELNTEAFF. Supplemented by reference TRBV5-1 and TRBJ1-1, the full variable domain reads KAGVTQTPRYLIKTRGQQVTLSCSPISGHRSVSWYQQTPGQGLQFLFEYFSETQRNKGNFPGRFSGRQFSNSRSEMNVSTLELGDSALYLCASSLVPELNTEAFFGQGTRLTVV.

Only a few counts were recorded for this clonotype. The chain employs TRBV3-1 and TRBJ2-7; perhaps D is TRBD1 or TRBD2 (5 bases each). The V gene's germline CDR1 is LGHDT and CDR2 YNNKEL (reference sequence). CDR3 length: 14 amino acids. The V gene lost 2 bases and the J gene lost 7 bases, with 15 bases spanning the gap. In DNA form, the CDR3 reads TGTGCCAGCAGCCAAACTAGGGGACGGGGAGAGCAGTACTTC. This translates into CASSQTRGRGEQYF.

This clonotype was picked up a small number of times. The chain recombines TRBV27 with TRBJ2-2; 11 nucleotides match TRBD2. Unmatched junction bases numbered 3, after V lost 3 bases and J lost 6 bases. The germline CDR1 and CDR2 sequences are MNHEY and SMNVEV (reference sequence). This CDR3 has 15 residues. The CDR3 DNA reads TGTGCCAGCAGTTTTCTAGCGGGAGGATCCGGGGAGCTGTTTTTT. It translates to CASSFLAGGSGELFF.

This clonotype was recorded at least ten times. The V gene is TRBV29-1, the J gene TRBJ2-6, with no clear D. This CDR3 has 13 residues. Germline CDR1 SQVTM, CDR2 ANQGSEA. The V end was cut by 4 bases, the J end by 3 bases, with 7 bases between. This CDR3 reads CSVGSVGANVLTF. The CDR3 DNA is TGCAGCGTTGGCTCAGTTGGGGCCAACGTCCTGACTTTC.

This clonotype was seen once. The V gene is TRBV27, the J gene TRBJ2-1, with 12 bases lining up with TRBD1. J lost 8 bases, V lost 3 bases, and 8 bases had no gene match. The CDR3 totals 16 residues. Germline V gene sequence: CDR1 MNHEY, CDR2 SMNVEV (reference sequence). This CDR3 reads CASSFPGTGGCHEQFF. DNA for the CDR3: TGTGCCAGCAGTTTCCCCGGGACAGGGGGCTGCCATGAGCAGTTCTTC.

V gene TRBV28 combines with J gene TRBJ2-7; weak D call: TRBD1 (7 bases). Germline CDR1 MDHEN, CDR2 SYDVKM. V lost 2 bases and J 3 bases, leaving 11 bases between the germline ends. The CDR3 is 14 residues long. In DNA form, the CDR3 reads TGTGCCAGCAGTTTACAGGGGGGCAACTACGAGCAGTACTTC. Translated: CASSLQGGNYEQYF. Full variable domain (remainder filled in from reference TRBV28 and TRBJ2-7): DVKVTQSSRYLVKRTGEKVFLECVQDMDHENMFWYRQDPGLGLRLIYFSYDVKMKEKGDIPEGYSVSREKKERFSLILESASTNQTSMYLCASSLQGGNYEQYFGPGTRLTVT.

This clonotype was seen only a few times. V is TRBV6-2 or TRBV6-3 and J is TRBJ2-1; either TRBD1 or TRBD2 may supply D (6 bases each). Germline loops: CDR1 MNHEY, CDR2 SVGEGT. The CDR3 runs 15 residues. V was cut by 10 bases and J by 3 bases, with 19 bases left in between. The CDR3 DNA reads TGTGCCACCAAAACAAGGGGGGAAAACTACAATGAGCAGTTCTTC. It translates to CATKTRGENYNEQFF.

This clonotype was seen many times. V usage is TRBV27 and J usage is TRBJ2-3, with unresolved D. The germline gives CDR1 MNHEY, CDR2 SMNVEV (reference sequence). This CDR3 has 14 residues. Trimming took 3 bases from V and 2 from J, leaving 9 bases between them. CDR3 sequence reads: CASSFTGFTDTQYF. In DNA form, the CDR3 reads TGTGCCAGCAGTTTCACGGGTTTCACAGATACGCAGTATTTT.

J is TRBJ2-1 and V is TRBV6-1, with D maybe TRBD2 (6 bases). The germline V gene encodes CDR1 MNHNS and CDR2 SASEGT. The CDR3 totals 14 residues. Trimming took off 6 bases at V and 7 bases at J, with 16 bases between the two ends. CDR3 residues: CASRLTRGGNEQFF. The CDR3 nucleotides read TGTGCCAGCAGGCTGACCCGCGGAGGGAATGAGCAGTTCTTC.

This clonotype was seen a handful of times. The junction departs from germline at one end; a sequencing error may be responsible. The chain has TRBV12-3 or TRBV12-4 and TRBJ2-5, with 10 bases aligning to TRBD2. The CDR3 is made up of 14 amino acids. The CDR3 is CTSSLGSGGETQYF. For the CDR3, the DNA is TGTACCAGCAGCCTCGGTAGCGGGGGGGAGACCCAGTACTTC.

The CDR3 spells CASSLTRGYGYTF. The CDR3 region has the DNA TGTGCCAGCAGTTTAACTAGGGGCTATGGCTACACCTTC. J is TRBJ1-2 and V is TRBV27; D perhaps matches TRBD1 (5 bases). CDR3 length equals 13 residues. The V and J ends lost 2 bases and 4 bases respectively, with 8 bases between them. The germline V gene has CDR1 MNHEY and CDR2 SMNVEV (reference sequence).

The chain has TRBV4-2 and TRBJ1-2, with no clear D. V lost 0 bases, J lost 2 bases, and 10 bases lay in between. The CDR3 sequence is 15 residues long. CDR1 is LGHNA, CDR2 YNFKEQ, per germline. As DNA, the CDR3 is TGTGCCAGCAGCCAAGATCGCGAGGAAAACTATGGCTACACCTTC. Its protein product is CASSQDREENYGYTF.

This clonotype has more than one count but fewer than ten. The chain carries TRBV20-1 and TRBJ1-4; possible D gene TRBD1, 5 bases. The CDR3 totals 14 residues. V was trimmed by 5 bases and J by 8 bases, leaving 18 bases between them. The germline V gene has CDR1 DFQATT and CDR2 SNEGSKA (reference sequence). The CDR3 sequence: CSASAGGVNEKLFF. In nucleotides, the CDR3 is TGCAGTGCTTCGGCGGGGGGAGTTAACGAAAAACTGTTTTTT.

The V call is TRBV2, the J call TRBJ2-1; D possibly corresponds to TRBD2 (6 bases). Trimming removed 5 bases from V and 0 bases from J, with 11 bases in between. This CDR3 comprises 15 residues. Germline CDR1 is SNHLY and CDR2 is FYNNEI. The chain's CDR3 is CASSSQTSSYNEQFF. CDR3 sequence (DNA): TGTGCCAGCAGTTCCCAGACTAGCTCCTACAATGAGCAGTTCTTC.

In the case of this clonotype: The junction shows a germline mismatch at one end, possibly a read error. This chain uses TRBV6-5 with TRBJ2-3; the match to TRBD2 covers 7 bases. Germline V lookup: CDR1 MNHEY, CDR2 SVGAGI. The CDR3 runs 13 residues. CDR3 nucleotides: TGTGCCAGCAGTTACCTAGCGGCAGATATGCAGTATTTT. Residues: CASSYLAADMQYF.

Of note for this clonotype: The junction departs from the called germline gene at one end, perhaps through a read error. This rearrangement joins TRBV6-5 to TRBJ2-5; a weak D match, TRBD1 (5 bases). The J call is uncertain, as TRBJ2-7 better fits the DNA end. Germline V lookup: CDR1 MNHEY, CDR2 SVGAGI. The CDR3 extends over 14 amino acids. The CDR3 spells CAGRSVGRDYEQYF. Here the CDR3 DNA reads TGTGCCGGCAGGTCCGTTGGCAGGGACTACGAGCAGTACTTC.

J is TRBJ2-1 and V is TRBV7-3; 12 nucleotides agree with TRBD1. The CDR3 has 15 amino acids. V dropped 1 base and J dropped 10; count of bases not matched to a gene: 5. Germline assignment: CDR1 SGHTA and CDR2 FQGTGA. CDR3 sequence: CASSLRGQGAGEQFF. Here the CDR3 DNA reads TGTGCCAGCAGCTTAAGGGGACAGGGGGCGGGGGAGCAGTTCTTC.

The rearrangement joins TRBV6-6 to TRBJ1-1, with TRBD1 identical over 9 bases. V lost 4 bases to trimming and J lost 2 bases; unmatched junction nucleotides: 8. The CDR3 contains 16 residues. From germline, CDR1 is MNHNY and CDR2 SVGAGI (reference sequence). The CDR3 loop reads CASSSPGTGINTEAFF. CDR3 coding DNA: TGTGCCAGCAGTTCTCCCGGGACAGGGATTAACACTGAAGCTTTCTTT.

The V call is TRBV30, the J call TRBJ2-1; D is unclear. This CDR3 is built from 12 residues. With 2 bases removed from V and 8 bases from J, the gap between germline ends came to 10 bases. CDR1 is GTSNPN, CDR2 SVGIG, per germline (reference sequence). This chain's CDR3 is CAWSRAVDEQFF. In DNA, the CDR3 is TGTGCCTGGAGTAGGGCAGTCGATGAGCAGTTCTTC.

This clonotype was seen more than once but under ten times. This chain uses TRBV6-5 with TRBJ2-2; the match to TRBD1 covers 12 bases. Germline CDR1 and CDR2: MNHEY and SVGAGI. V was clipped by 4 bases and J by 6 bases; unmatched bases: 12. This CDR3 comprises 18 residues. The CDR3 is CASSSTRDRGLFAGELFF. The CDR3 DNA is TGTGCCAGCAGTTCAACCCGGGACAGGGGGCTGTTTGCCGGGGAGCTGTTTTTT.